These 29 T cell receptor beta chains were all obtained from the same sample, sequenced in a study of control samples from healthy donors and cancer patients. Generated by immunoSEQ multiplex PCR, the TCRdb table keeps only in-frame clones and is missing some. The sample has roughly 120,000 clones; roughly 90% are singletons. Sequenced sample: PBMCs. Receptor source: an older woman with lung cancer.

The rearrangement joins TRBV5-1 to TRBJ1-1; D might be TRBD1 (5 bases). Trimming shortened V by 4 bases and J by 3 bases, and 16 bases separated the two germline ends. The length of the CDR3 is 15 residues. CDR1 and CDR2 from the germline V gene are SGHRS and YFSETQ. CDR3 bases: TGCGCCAGCAGCCCATGGACGGGAGGGGACACTGAAGCTTTCTTT. Translation gives CASSPWTGGDTEAFF.

This clone was picked up a small number of times. The chain links TRBV5-1 to TRBJ2-3; 7 bases align to TRBD1. The V and J ends lost 4 bases and 5 bases, in that order; junction bases with no gene match: 13. CDR3 length equals 16 residues. Germline V gene lookup returns CDR1 SGHRS and CDR2 YFSETQ. The CDR3 loop reads CASSPSVTGLGDTQYF. The CDR3 bases are TGCGCCAGCAGCCCTTCGGTGACAGGGCTTGGAGATACGCAGTATTTT.

V is TRBV19 and J is TRBJ2-5; 9 nucleotides agree with TRBD2. Looked up from germline, CDR1 is LNHDA and CDR2 is SQIVND (reference sequence). Trimming removed 2 bases from V and 4 bases from J; junction bases left unmatched: 2. CDR3 length: 14 amino acids. CDR3 in amino acids: CASSIRAGGETQYF. CDR3 nucleotide sequence: TGTGCCAGTAGTATAAGAGCGGGAGGAGAGACCCAGTACTTC.

The gene calls are TRBV2 and TRBJ2-2; D unclear. With 5 bases removed from V and 3 bases from J, the gap between germline ends came to 10 bases. Germline V gives CDR1 SNHLY, CDR2 FYNNEI. The length of the CDR3 is 14 residues. In nucleotides, the CDR3 is TGTGCCAGCAGTACCCAGGCAGACACCGGGGAGCTGTTTTTT. Protein product: CASSTQADTGELFF.

The chain couples TRBV27 to TRBJ1-2; D may be TRBD1 (5 bases). CDR3 length: 17 amino acids. CDR1 and CDR2 from the germline V gene are MNHEY and SMNVEV (reference sequence). Trimming stripped 0 bases from V and 0 bases from J, with 14 bases between. The DNA of the CDR3 is TGTGCCAGCAGTTTATCGAGGGGATTGGGGGCTAACTATGGCTACACCTTC. As protein: CASSLSRGLGANYGYTF.

V and J are TRBV30 and TRBJ2-5; possible D gene TRBD1, 6 bases. Trimming removed 5 bases at V and 5 bases at J, with 15 bases between. Germline V gene lookup returns CDR1 GTSNPN and CDR2 SVGIG (reference sequence). The CDR3 length is 13 residues. The CDR3 coding sequence is TGTGCCTGGGAAAATCAGGGGCCGGAGACCCAGTACTTC. As protein: CAWENQGPETQYF.

The chain uses TRBV6-2 or TRBV6-3 and TRBJ1-6; 8 bases match TRBD1. The CDR3 contains 13 residues. In germline, CDR1 is MNHEY, CDR2 SVGEGT. The V segment lost 3 bases and the J segment 16 bases; nucleotides outside the gene matches: 8. The CDR3 sequence is CASSYPAGGRLHF. CDR3 DNA: TGTGCCAGCAGTTATCCGGCAGGGGGCAGGCTCCACTTT.

The chain couples TRBV9 to TRBJ2-7, with 11 bases identical to TRBD2. The junction had 8 bases not matched to a gene; V was cut back by 3 bases and J by 3 bases. CDR1 SGDLS and CDR2 YYNGEE come from the germline V gene. The CDR3 contains 16 residues. CDR3 sequence: CASSAAGTSGIYEQYF. CDR3 in DNA: TGTGCCAGCAGCGCGGCCGGGACTAGCGGAATCTACGAGCAGTACTTC. Variable domain in full (rest from reference TRBV9 and TRBJ2-7): DSGVTQTPKHLITATGQRVTLRCSPRSGDLSVYWYQQSLDQGLQFLIQYYNGEERAKGNILERFSAQQFPDLHSELNLSSLELGDSALYFCASSAAGTSGIYEQYFGPGTRLTVT.

The V call is TRBV10-3, the J call TRBJ1-1; D uncertain. This CDR3 region has 13 residues. Germline-derived CDR1 and CDR2 are ENHRY and SYGVKD. Trimming stripped 3 bases from V and 2 bases from J, with 7 bases between. CDR3 amino acids: CAISESSNTEAFF. CDR3 DNA sequence: TGTGCCATCAGTGAAAGTAGTAACACTGAAGCTTTCTTT.

On this clone: One junction end disagrees with the germline gene, perhaps due to a read error. V usage is TRBV30 and J usage is TRBJ2-3; either TRBD1 or TRBD2 may fit D (6 bases each). The CDR3 runs 12 residues. Germline lookup yields CDR1 GTSNPN and CDR2 SVGIG (reference sequence). In nucleotides, the CDR3 is TGTGCATGGAGGGGGTGGACAGATACGCAGTATTTT. It yields the protein CAWRGWTDTQYF.

This rearrangement joins TRBV6-2 or TRBV6-3 to TRBJ2-3; TRBD1 aligns across 8 bases. The CDR3 is 15 residues long. V lost 2 bases and J lost 9; bases outside the gene matches: 10. Germline V CDR1 and CDR2: MNHEY, SVGEGT. CDR3 sequence: CASSYPKTGADTQYF. As DNA, the CDR3 is TGTGCCAGCAGTTACCCAAAGACAGGGGCGGACACGCAGTATTTT.

The CDR3 region has the DNA TGCGCCAGCAGCCGGGAGGAGGGGGTGAGCTCCTACGAGCAGTACTTC. It specifies CASSREEGVSSYEQYF. The chain uses TRBV4-1 and TRBJ2-7, with D perhaps matching TRBD1 or TRBD2 (6 bases each). The CDR3 has 16 amino acids. Trimming stripped 4 bases from V and 0 bases from J, with 16 bases between. Germline V gene data show CDR1 as MGHRA and CDR2 as YSYEKL.

This chain connects TRBV11-3 to TRBJ2-1; TRBD2 agrees at 10 bases. The CDR3 runs 15 residues. Germline assignment: CDR1 SGHNT and CDR2 YENEEA. V lost 5 bases and J lost 2; bases outside the gene matches: 3. DNA for the CDR3: TGTGCCAGCAGCCCAAGCGGGGGGGCCTACAATGAGCAGTTCTTC. Protein product: CASSPSGGAYNEQFF.

The CDR3 sequence: CASSLVGLMNTEAFF. DNA of the CDR3: TGCGCCAGCAGCTTGGTAGGGTTAATGAACACTGAAGCTTTCTTT. The V and J genes are TRBV5-1 and TRBJ1-1; D call uncertain. The CDR3 is made up of 15 amino acids. The V gene lost 0 bases and the J gene lost 0 bases, with 9 bases spanning the gap. Per the germline V gene, CDR1 is SGHRS and CDR2 is YFSETQ.

The table lists this clone with a count of one. The chain has TRBV7-3 and TRBJ1-2, with a tentative D call TRBD1 (6 bases). V was trimmed by 5 bases and J by 2 bases, leaving 15 bases between them. The CDR3 length is 15 residues. Germline V gene lookup returns CDR1 SGHTA and CDR2 FQGTGA. The CDR3 DNA is TGTGCCAGCAGCGTTAAGGGGGGTGACAACTATGGCTACACCTTC. Protein sequence: CASSVKGGDNYGYTF.

The chain joins TRBV18 to TRBJ1-2; no clear D. CDR3 length: 13 amino acids. The V gene's germline CDR1 is KGHSH and CDR2 LQKENI. Between the trimmed V and J ends, which lost 3 bases and 4 bases, there was a span of 9 bases. This CDR3 is CASSPDRLYGYTF. CDR3 bases: TGTGCCAGCTCACCGGACCGTCTCTATGGCTACACCTTC. Full variable domain (remainder filled in from reference TRBV18 and TRBJ1-2): NAGVMQNPRHLVRRRGQEARLRCSPMKGHSHVYWYRQLPEEGLKFMVYLQKENIIDESGMPKERFSAEFPKEGPSILRIQQVVRGDSAAYFCASSPDRLYGYTFGSGTRLTVV.

This clone showed up just a few times. The chain uses TRBV2 and TRBJ1-2; TRBD1 might be the D (5 bases). The germline gives CDR1 SNHLY, CDR2 FYNNEI. CDR3 length equals 13 residues. The V end lost 6 bases, the J end lost 4 bases, and 12 bases lay between the germline ends. Here the CDR3 reads CASRLTVVYGYTF. CDR3 DNA: TGTGCCAGCAGATTGACAGTAGTCTATGGCTACACCTTC.

The chain carries TRBV3-1 (or the pseudogene TRBV3-2) and TRBJ1-5, with 8 bases aligning to TRBD1. With V trimmed by 5 bases and J by 3 bases, 6 bases remained unmatched. Looked up from germline, CDR1 is LGHDT and CDR2 is YNNKEL (reference sequence). This CDR3 is 15 amino acids long. The CDR3 loop reads CASSSTGGPNQPQHF. Here the CDR3 DNA reads TGTGCCAGCAGCTCCACAGGGGGACCCAATCAGCCCCAGCATTTT.

Remarks on this clone: Other DNA sequences in the sample encode the same CDR3. V gene TRBV20-1 combines with J gene TRBJ1-1; TRBD1 is a possible D gene (5 bases). V was trimmed by 5 bases and J by 3 bases, leaving 7 bases between them. This CDR3 contains 11 residues. In germline, CDR1 is DFQATT, CDR2 SNEGSKA (reference sequence). The CDR3 coding sequence is TGCAGTGCTGGGGGGGACACTGAAGCTTTCTTT. This translates into CSAGGDTEAFF.

This clone was found once. CDR3 bases: TGTGCCAGCAGCTTAGCCCCTACAGGAGGAGAGACCCAGTACTTC. Translating it yields CASSLAPTGGETQYF. This chain connects TRBV7-2 to TRBJ2-5; the D call may be TRBD1 or TRBD2 (5 bases each). Trimming pared 0 bases from V and 4 bases from J, leaving 12 bases between. Germline lookup yields CDR1 SGHTA and CDR2 FQGNSA. The CDR3 extends over 15 amino acids.

This chain links TRBV9 with TRBJ1-2; D not resolved. CDR1 SGDLS and CDR2 YYNGEE come from the germline V gene. Between the trimmed V and J ends, which lost 2 bases and 0 bases, there was a span of 17 bases. The CDR3 totals 17 residues. Here the CDR3 reads CASSVGPGITSNYGYTF. CDR3 coding DNA: TGTGCCAGCAGCGTCGGTCCAGGAATCACTTCTAACTATGGCTACACCTTC.

The chain combines TRBV5-5 with TRBJ2-7; 7 bases are a match to TRBD1. The germline gives CDR1 SGHKS, CDR2 YYEKEE (reference sequence). The length of the CDR3 is 15 residues. The junction had 8 bases not matched to a gene; V was cut back by 1 base and J by 4 bases. The CDR3 DNA follows: TGTGCCAGCAGCTTGCTGAAGGGACAGCGGTACGAGCAGTACTTC. This gives the protein CASSLLKGQRYEQYF.

The chain combines TRBV5-1 with TRBJ2-2, with unresolved D. Germline V CDR1 and CDR2: SGHRS, YFSETQ. This CDR3 is built from 11 residues. V was shortened by 2 bases and J by 6 bases, with 2 bases between the two germline ends. In nucleotides, the CDR3 is TGCGCCAGCAGCTTTTCCGGGGAGCTGTTTTTT. It specifies CASSFSGELFF.

This clone was seen more than once but under ten times. The chain combines TRBV6-5 with TRBJ1-1; D is ambiguous. Trimming cost V 6 bases and J 0 bases, with 11 bases left between them. The CDR3 covers 14 residues. The V gene's germline CDR1 is MNHEY and CDR2 SVGAGI. CDR3 sequence reads: CASRQSGMNTEAFF. For the CDR3, the DNA is TGTGCCAGCAGGCAGTCTGGCATGAACACTGAAGCTTTCTTT.

The chain carries TRBV18 and TRBJ1-1; D uncertain. Germline loops: CDR1 KGHSH, CDR2 LQKENI. CDR3 length: 14 amino acids. V was clipped by 9 bases and J by 4 bases, with 18 bases between them. In nucleotides, the CDR3 is TGTGCCAGTATCCGGGGTGGGCGGCCCACTGAAGCTTTCTTT. It yields the protein CASIRGGRPTEAFF. Full variable domain (outside the CDR3, taken from reference TRBV18 and TRBJ1-1): NAGVMQNPRHLVRRRGQEARLRCSPMKGHSHVYWYRQLPEEGLKFMVYLQKENIIDESGMPKERFSAEFPKEGPSILRIQQVVRGDSAAYFCASIRGGRPTEAFFGQGTRLTVV.

The chain employs TRBV9 and TRBJ2-6; a weak D match, TRBD2 (5 bases). Trimming took 4 bases from V and 2 from J, leaving 10 bases between them. The CDR3 extends over 15 amino acids. The germline CDR1 and CDR2 sequences are SGDLS and YYNGEE. In DNA, the CDR3 is TGTGCCAGCAGCCCCGCCGGGGCTGGGGCCAACGTCCTGACTTTC. Translated: CASSPAGAGANVLTF.

V gene TRBV5-1 combines with J gene TRBJ1-1, with D unresolved. CDR3 length: 15 amino acids. CDR1 is SGHRS, CDR2 YFSETQ, per germline. Trimming removed 0 bases from V and 1 base from J, with 10 bases in between. The CDR3 loop reads CASSLAGRPNTEAFF. The CDR3 region has the DNA TGCGCCAGCAGCTTGGCCGGCAGGCCGAACACTGAAGCTTTCTTT.

In this sample, this clone turned up once. V and J are TRBV18 and TRBJ2-7; TRBD1 matches 7 bases. This CDR3 spans 15 amino acids. Germline CDR1 is KGHSH and CDR2 is LQKENI. Trimming at V came to 0 bases and at J to 2 bases, leaving 4 bases not matched to a gene. CDR3: CASSPPSQGAYEQYF. CDR3 nucleotide sequence: TGTGCCAGCTCACCACCTAGTCAGGGGGCCTACGAGCAGTACTTC.

This rearrangement joins TRBV18 to TRBJ2-1; the match to TRBD1 covers 10 bases. The germline V gene encodes CDR1 KGHSH and CDR2 LQKENI. This CDR3 spans 16 amino acids. J lost 9 bases, V lost 5 bases, and 13 bases had no gene match. CDR3 sequence reads: CASSRGRGQGSVEQFF. For the CDR3, the DNA is TGTGCCAGCTCAAGGGGTCGGGGACAGGGGAGTGTTGAGCAGTTCTTC.